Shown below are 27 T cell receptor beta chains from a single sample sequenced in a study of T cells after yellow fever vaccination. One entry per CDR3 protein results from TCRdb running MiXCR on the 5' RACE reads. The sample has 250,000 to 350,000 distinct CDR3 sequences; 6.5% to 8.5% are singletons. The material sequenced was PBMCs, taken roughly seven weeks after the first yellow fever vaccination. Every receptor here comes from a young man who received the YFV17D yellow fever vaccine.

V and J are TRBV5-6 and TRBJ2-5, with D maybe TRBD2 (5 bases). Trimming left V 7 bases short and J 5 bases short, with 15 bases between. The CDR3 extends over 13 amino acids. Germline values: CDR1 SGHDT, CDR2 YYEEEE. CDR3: CASGRAGLETQYF. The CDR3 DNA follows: TGTGCCAGCGGCCGGGCAGGACTGGAGACCCAGTACTTC.

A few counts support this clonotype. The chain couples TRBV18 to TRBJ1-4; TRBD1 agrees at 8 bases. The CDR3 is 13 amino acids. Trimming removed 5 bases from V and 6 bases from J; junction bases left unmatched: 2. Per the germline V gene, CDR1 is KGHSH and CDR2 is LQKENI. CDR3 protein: CASSTDRDEKLFF. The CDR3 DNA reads TGTGCCAGCTCAACGGACAGGGATGAAAAACTGTTTTTT.

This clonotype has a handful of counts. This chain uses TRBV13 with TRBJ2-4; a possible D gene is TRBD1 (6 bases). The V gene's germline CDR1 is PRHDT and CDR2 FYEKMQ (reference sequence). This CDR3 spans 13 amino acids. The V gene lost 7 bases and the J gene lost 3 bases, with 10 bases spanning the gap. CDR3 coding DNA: TGTGCCAGCACTGGACAGCACAAAAACATTCAGTACTTC. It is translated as CASTGQHKNIQYF.

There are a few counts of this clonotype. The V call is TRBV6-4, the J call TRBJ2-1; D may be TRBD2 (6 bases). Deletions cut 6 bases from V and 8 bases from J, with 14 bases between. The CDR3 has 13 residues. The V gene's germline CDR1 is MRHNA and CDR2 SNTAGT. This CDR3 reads CASSGGAGHEQFF. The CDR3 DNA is TGTGCCAGCAGCGGCGGGGCAGGCCATGAGCAGTTCTTC.

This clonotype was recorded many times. As DNA, the CDR3 is TGTGCCAGCAGTGCAAAACGTCAGGGACAGGGGGCCGGCTACACCTTC. Its protein is CASSAKRQGQGAGYTF. V is TRBV25-1 and J is TRBJ1-2; 12 positions match TRBD1. V lost 4 bases and J lost 8; bases outside the gene matches: 11. The CDR3 totals 16 residues. Germline CDR1 reads MGHDK; CDR2 reads SYGVNS.

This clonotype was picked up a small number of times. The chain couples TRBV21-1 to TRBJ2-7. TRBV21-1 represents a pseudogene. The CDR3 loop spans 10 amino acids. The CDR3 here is CASSKEQGYV. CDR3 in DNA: TGTGCCAGCAGCAAAGAGCAGGGATACGTC.

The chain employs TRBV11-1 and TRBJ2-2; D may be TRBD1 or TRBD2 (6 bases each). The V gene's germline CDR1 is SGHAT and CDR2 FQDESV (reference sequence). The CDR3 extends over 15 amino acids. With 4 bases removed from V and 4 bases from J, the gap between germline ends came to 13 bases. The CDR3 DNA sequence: TGTGCCAGCAGCTGGGCCGGGGGCGGCACCGGGGAGCTGTTTTTT. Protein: CASSWAGGGTGELFF. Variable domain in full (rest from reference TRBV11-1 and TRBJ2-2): EAEVAQSPRYKITEKSQAVAFWCDPISGHATLYWYRQILGQGPELLVQFQDESVVDDSQLPKDRFSAERLKGVDSTLKIQPAELGDSAMYLCASSWAGGGTGELFFGEGSRLTVL.

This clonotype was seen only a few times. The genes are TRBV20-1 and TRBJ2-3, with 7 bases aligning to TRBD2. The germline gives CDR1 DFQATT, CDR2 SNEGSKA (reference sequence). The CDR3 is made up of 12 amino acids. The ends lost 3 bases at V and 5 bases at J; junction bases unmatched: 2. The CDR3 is CSASGGKDTQYF. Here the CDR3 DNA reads TGCAGTGCTAGCGGGGGGAAAGATACGCAGTATTTT.

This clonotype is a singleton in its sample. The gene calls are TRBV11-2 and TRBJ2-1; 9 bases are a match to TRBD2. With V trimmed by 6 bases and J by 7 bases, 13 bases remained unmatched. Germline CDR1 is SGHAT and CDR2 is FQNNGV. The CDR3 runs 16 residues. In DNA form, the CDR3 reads TGTGCCAGCAGGGCCTTGCGGGGGGGCCGATGGAATGAGCAGTTCTTC. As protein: CASRALRGGRWNEQFF.

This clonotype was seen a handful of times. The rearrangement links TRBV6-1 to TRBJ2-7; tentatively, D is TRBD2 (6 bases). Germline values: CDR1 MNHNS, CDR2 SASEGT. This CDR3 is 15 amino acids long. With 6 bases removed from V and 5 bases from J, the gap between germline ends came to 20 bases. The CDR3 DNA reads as TGTGCCAGCAGCCACCCCTTTGGGGGGTCCCACGAGCAGTACTTC. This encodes CASSHPFGGSHEQYF.

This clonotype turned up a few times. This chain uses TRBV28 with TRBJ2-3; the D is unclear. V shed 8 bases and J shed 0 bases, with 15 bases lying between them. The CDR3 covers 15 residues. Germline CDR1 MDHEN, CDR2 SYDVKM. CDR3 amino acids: CASSIAASSTDTQYF. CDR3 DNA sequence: TGTGCCAGCTCCATTGCTGCGTCTAGCACAGATACGCAGTATTTT.

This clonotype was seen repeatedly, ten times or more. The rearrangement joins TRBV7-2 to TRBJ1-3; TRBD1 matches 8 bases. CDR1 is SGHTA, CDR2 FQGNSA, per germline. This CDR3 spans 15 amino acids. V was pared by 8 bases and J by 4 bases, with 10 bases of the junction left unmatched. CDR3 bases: TGTGCCAGCGCCTCGACAGGGGCGGTCGGAAACACCATATATTTT. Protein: CASASTGAVGNTIYF.

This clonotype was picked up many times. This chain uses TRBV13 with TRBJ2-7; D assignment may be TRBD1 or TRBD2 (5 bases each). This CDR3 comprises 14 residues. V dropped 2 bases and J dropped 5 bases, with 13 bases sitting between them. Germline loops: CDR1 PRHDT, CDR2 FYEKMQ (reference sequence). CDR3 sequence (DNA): TGTGCCAGCAGCTTACAGGGCGGGTGGAACGAGCAGTACTTC. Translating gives CASSLQGGWNEQYF.

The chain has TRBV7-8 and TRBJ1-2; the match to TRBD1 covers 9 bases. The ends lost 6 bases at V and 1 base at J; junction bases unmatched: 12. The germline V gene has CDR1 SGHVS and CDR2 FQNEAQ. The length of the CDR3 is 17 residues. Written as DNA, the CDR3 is TGTGCCAGCAGGAGTAACAAAGGGGACAGGGTTAACTATGGCTACACCTTC. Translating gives CASRSNKGDRVNYGYTF.

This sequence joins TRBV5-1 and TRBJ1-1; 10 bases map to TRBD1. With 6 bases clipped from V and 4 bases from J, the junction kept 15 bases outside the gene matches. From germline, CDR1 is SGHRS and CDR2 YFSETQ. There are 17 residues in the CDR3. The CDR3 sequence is CASTKGETGGLSTEAFF. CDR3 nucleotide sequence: TGCGCCAGCACCAAAGGAGAGACAGGGGGCCTCAGCACTGAAGCTTTCTTT.

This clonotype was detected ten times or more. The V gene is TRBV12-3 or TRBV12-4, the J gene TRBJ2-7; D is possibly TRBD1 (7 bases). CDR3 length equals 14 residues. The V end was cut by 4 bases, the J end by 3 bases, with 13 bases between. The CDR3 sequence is CASSSGGNNYEQYV. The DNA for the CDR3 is TGTGCCAGCAGTTCAGGGGGGAACAACTACGAGCAGTACGTC.

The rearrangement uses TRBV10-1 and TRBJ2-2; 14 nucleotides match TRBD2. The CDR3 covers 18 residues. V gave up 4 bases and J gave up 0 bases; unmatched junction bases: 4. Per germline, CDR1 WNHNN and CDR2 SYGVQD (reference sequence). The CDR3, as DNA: TGCGCCAGCAGTGCGGGACTAGCGGGGGCCTCGAACACCGGGGAGCTGTTTTTT. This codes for CASSAGLAGASNTGELFF.

This CDR3 is CASSLGPGSSTDTQYF. The CDR3 nucleotides are TGTGCCAGCAGCTTGGGTCCGGGGAGTAGCACAGATACGCAGTATTTT. This rearrangement joins TRBV5-4 to TRBJ2-3; a possible D gene is TRBD2 (5 bases). The CDR3 extends over 16 amino acids. CDR1 is SGHNT, CDR2 YYREEE, per germline (reference sequence). Trimming stripped 0 bases from V and 0 bases from J, with 11 bases between.

The CDR3: CASSHPPDPNTGELFF. In nucleotides, the CDR3 is TGTGCCAGTAGCCACCCTCCAGACCCGAACACCGGGGAGCTGTTTTTT. The V and J genes are TRBV19 and TRBJ2-2; D gene ambiguous. The germline CDR1 and CDR2 sequences are LNHDA and SQIVND (reference sequence). The CDR3 runs to 16 residues. The ends were cut back, 6 bases at V and 0 bases at J, with 14 bases in the middle.

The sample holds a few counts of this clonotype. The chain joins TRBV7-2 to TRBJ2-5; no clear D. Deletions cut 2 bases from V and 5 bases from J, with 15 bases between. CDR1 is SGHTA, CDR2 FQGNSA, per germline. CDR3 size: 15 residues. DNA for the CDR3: TGTGCCAGCAGCTTATCCTCGGTCGTTGGGGAGACCCAGTACTTC. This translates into CASSLSSVVGETQYF.

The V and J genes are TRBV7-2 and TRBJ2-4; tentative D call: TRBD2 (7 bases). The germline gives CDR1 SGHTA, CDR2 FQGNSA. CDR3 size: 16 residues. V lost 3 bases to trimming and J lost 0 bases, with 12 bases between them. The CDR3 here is CASSFFGGLAKNIQYF. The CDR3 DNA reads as TGTGCCAGCAGCTTCTTCGGGGGGCTAGCCAAAAACATTCAGTACTTC.

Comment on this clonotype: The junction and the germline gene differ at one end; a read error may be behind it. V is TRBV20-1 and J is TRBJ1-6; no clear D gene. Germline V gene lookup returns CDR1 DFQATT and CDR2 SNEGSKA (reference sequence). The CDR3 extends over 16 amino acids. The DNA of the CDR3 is TGCTGTGCTAGAGATACAGTGTCGCAAGGTAGTTCACCCCTCCACTTT. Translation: CCARDTVSQGSSPLHF.

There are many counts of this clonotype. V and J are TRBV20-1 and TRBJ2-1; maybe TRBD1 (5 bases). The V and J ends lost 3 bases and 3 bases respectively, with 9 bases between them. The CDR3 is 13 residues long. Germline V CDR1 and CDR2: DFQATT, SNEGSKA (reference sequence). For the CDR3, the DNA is TGCAGTGCTAGTCGGCAGGGCTACAATGAGCAGTTCTTC. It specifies CSASRQGYNEQFF.

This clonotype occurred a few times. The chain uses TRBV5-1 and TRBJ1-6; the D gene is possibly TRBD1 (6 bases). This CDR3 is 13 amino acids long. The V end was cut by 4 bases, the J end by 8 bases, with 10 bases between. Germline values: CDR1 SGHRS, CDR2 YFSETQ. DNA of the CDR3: TGCGCCAGCAGCGGGGGCATAGATTCACCCCTCCACTTT. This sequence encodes CASSGGIDSPLHF. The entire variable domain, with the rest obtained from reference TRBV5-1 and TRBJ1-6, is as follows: KAGVTQTPRYLIKTRGQQVTLSCSPISGHRSVSWYQQTPGQGLQFLFEYFSETQRNKGNFPGRFSGRQFSNSRSEMNVSTLELGDSALYLCASSGGIDSPLHFGNGTRLTVT.

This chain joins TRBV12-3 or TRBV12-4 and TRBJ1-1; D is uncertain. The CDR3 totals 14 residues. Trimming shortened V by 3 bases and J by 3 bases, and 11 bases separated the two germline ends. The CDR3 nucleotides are TGTGCCAGCAGTTTCCGGCAGACGCACACTGAAGCTTTCTTT. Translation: CASSFRQTHTEAFF.

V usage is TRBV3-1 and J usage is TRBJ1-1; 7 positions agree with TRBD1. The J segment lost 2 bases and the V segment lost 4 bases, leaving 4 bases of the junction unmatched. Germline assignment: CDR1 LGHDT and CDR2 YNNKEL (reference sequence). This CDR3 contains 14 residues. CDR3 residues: CASSLTGDNTEAFF. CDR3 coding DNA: TGTGCCAGCAGCCTTACAGGGGATAACACTGAAGCTTTCTTT.

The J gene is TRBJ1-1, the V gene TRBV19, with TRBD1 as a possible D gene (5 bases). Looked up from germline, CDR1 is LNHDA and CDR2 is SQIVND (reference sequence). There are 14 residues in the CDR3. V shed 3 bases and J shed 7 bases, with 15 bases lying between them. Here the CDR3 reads CASSIGSGRGEAFF. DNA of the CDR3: TGTGCCAGTAGTATTGGGTCGGGGCGCGGTGAAGCTTTCTTT. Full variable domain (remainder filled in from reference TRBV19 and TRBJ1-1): DGGITQSPKYLFRKEGQNVTLSCEQNLNHDAMYWYRQDPGQGLRLIYYSQIVNDFQKGDIAEGYSVSREKKESFPLTVTSAQKNPTAFYLCASSIGSGRGEAFFGQGTRLTVV.